This TCR beta chain was recovered during a study of shared clonotypes between healthy human individuals. Naivety among CD8 cells was defined by CD45RO negativity and positive CCR7 selection, thereby excluding terminally differentiated effector memory CD45RA+ cells. CDR3 length: 16 residues. The V and J ends lost 6 bases and 0 bases, in that order; junction bases with no gene match: 3. Germline CDR1 is MNHEY and CDR2 is SMNVEV (reference sequence). Methods used by the authors: ImmunoSEQ sequences covered only the junction and lacked quality scores; filtering therefore differed. This table comes from immunoSEQ multiplex PCR, and its TCRdb copy is limited to in-frame clones, with some not included. Clonal size and the V and J genes are those of that table, whereas D and trimming came from the DNA. Of roughly 1,800,000 clones detected, about 95% appear once; the ten largest clones hold approximately 1.2%.

In the case of this clone: Its matching antigen is unknown.

Findings of the study overall: Rarefaction exposed incomplete sorted-subset sequencing despite large depth. Unshared clonotypes carried lower generation probabilities than those common to all four donors.

The clonotype originates from a man aged 18-30 years in good health. The sequenced sample consisted of naive CD8+ T cells sorted from blood. V is TRBV27 and J is TRBJ2-3, with 13 positions matching TRBD2. Here the CDR3 DNA reads TGTGCCAGCAGACTAGCGGGAGGGCCTAGCACAGATACGCAGTATTTT. It encodes CASRLAGGPSTDTQYF.